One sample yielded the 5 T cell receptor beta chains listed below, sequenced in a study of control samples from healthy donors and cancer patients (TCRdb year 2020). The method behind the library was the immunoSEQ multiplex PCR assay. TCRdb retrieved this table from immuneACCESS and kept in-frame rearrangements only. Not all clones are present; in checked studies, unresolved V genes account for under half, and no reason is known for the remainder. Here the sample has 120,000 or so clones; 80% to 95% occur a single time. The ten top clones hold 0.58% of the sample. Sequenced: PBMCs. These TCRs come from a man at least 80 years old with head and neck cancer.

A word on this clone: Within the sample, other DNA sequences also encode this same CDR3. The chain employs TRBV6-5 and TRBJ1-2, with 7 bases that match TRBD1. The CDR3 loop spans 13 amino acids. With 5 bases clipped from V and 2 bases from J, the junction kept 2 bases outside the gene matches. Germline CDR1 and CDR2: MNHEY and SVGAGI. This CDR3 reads CASSRQGNYGYTF. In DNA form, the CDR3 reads TGTGCCAGCAGTCGACAGGGAAACTATGGCTACACCTTC.

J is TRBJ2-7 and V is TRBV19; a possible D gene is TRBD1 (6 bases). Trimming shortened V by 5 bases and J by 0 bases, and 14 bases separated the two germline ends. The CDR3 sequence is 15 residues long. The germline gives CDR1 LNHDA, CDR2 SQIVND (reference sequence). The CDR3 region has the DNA TGTGCCAGTAGTCTACAGGGTTACCCCTCCTACGAGCAGTACTTC. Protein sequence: CASSLQGYPSYEQYF.

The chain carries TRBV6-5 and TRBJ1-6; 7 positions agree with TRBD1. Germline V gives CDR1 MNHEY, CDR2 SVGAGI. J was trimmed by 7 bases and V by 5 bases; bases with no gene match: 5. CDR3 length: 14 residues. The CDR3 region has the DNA TGTGCCAGCAGTACGGGACAGTACAATTCACCCCTCCACTTT. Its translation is CASSTGQYNSPLHF.

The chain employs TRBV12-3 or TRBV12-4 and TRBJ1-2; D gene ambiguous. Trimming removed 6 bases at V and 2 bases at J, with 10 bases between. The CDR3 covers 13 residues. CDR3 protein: CASSVTENYGYTF. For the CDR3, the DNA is TGTGCCAGCAGCGTAACAGAGAACTATGGCTACACCTTC.

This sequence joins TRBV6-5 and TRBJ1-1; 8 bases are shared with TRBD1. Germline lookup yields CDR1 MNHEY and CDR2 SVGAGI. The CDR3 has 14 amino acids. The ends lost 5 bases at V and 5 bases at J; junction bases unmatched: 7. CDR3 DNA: TGTGCCAGCAGTCAGGGGGCGATAGGTACTGAAGCTTTCTTT. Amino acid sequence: CASSQGAIGTEAFF.